This entry lists 27 T cell receptor beta chains sequenced from one sample in a study of CD8 T cells in Susac syndrome. With random hexamers, 0.5 to 1 ug RNA was reverse transcribed. One entry per CDR3 protein, called by TCRdb with MiXCR from the immunoSEQ multiplex PCR reads. Here the sample spans approximately 150,000 distinct CDR3 sequences, roughly 93% being singletons. Sequenced: CD4+ T cells from PBMCs. These receptors were obtained from a human donor in good health.

The chain couples TRBV4-2 to TRBJ2-1; D ambiguous. CDR1 LGHNA and CDR2 YNFKEQ come from the germline V gene. V lost 3 bases and J lost 9, with 9 bases in between. The CDR3 covers 12 residues. CDR3 loop: CASSQGSGEQFF. CDR3 DNA sequence: TGTGCCAGCAGCCAGGGTTCAGGTGAGCAGTTCTTC.

The V call is TRBV30, the J call TRBJ2-5; maybe TRBD1 (6 bases). Germline V gene sequence: CDR1 GTSNPN, CDR2 SVGIG (reference sequence). Trimming pared 3 bases from V and 3 bases from J, leaving 8 bases between. CDR3 length: 12 amino acids. DNA for the CDR3: TGTGCCTGGAGCTGGACAGAAGAGACCCAGTACTTC. As protein: CAWSWTEETQYF.

The chain combines TRBV15 with TRBJ2-5; 10 bases match TRBD2. The CDR3 extends over 13 amino acids. Per the germline V gene, CDR1 is LNHNV and CDR2 is YYDKDF (reference sequence). The CDR3 DNA sequence: TGTGCGAGCCAACTAGCGGGAAGAGAGACCCAGTACTTC. Translated, it gives CASQLAGRETQYF.

The chain employs TRBV18 and TRBJ2-5; D call uncertain. The CDR3 consists of 15 residues. V lost 3 bases to trimming and J lost 2 bases, with 13 bases between them. Germline V CDR1 and CDR2: KGHSH, LQKENI. The CDR3 sequence: CASSPAGARQETQYF. The CDR3, as DNA: TGTGCCAGCTCACCGGCAGGCGCTAGGCAAGAGACCCAGTACTTC.

The V call is TRBV7-8, the J call TRBJ2-2; D is undetermined. Deletions cut 6 bases from V and 4 bases from J, with 12 bases between. Germline lookup yields CDR1 SGHVS and CDR2 FQNEAQ. The CDR3 totals 14 residues. CDR3 in DNA: TGTGCCAGCAGGGTCCCCCGAGGCACCGGGGAGCTGTTTTTT. Protein sequence: CASRVPRGTGELFF. The variable domain in full, completed from reference TRBV7-8 and TRBJ2-2, reads GAGVSQSPRYKVAKRGQDVALRCDPISGHVSLFWYQQALGQGPEFLTYFQNEAQLDKSGLPSDRFFAERPEGSVSTLKIQRTQQEDSAVYLCASRVPRGTGELFFGEGSRLTVL.

In this sample, this clonotype turned up once. The gene calls are TRBV14 and TRBJ2-7; D may match TRBD1 or TRBD2 (5 bases each). The germline V gene has CDR1 SGHDN and CDR2 FVKESK. V lost 1 base to trimming and J lost 2 bases, with 15 bases between them. The CDR3 loop spans 16 amino acids. Here the CDR3 reads CASSQVRGTDTYEQYF. CDR3 nucleotide sequence: TGTGCCAGCAGCCAAGTTAGAGGGACGGATACCTACGAGCAGTACTTC.

V gene TRBV2 combines with J gene TRBJ1-2, with TRBD1 identical over 7 bases. CDR1 is SNHLY and CDR2 is FYNNEI in the germline V gene. The CDR3 contains 13 residues. Losses at the gene ends were 6 bases for V and 4 bases for J; bases not matched to a gene: 5. The CDR3 nucleotides read TGTGCCAGCAGCTCGGGACAGACCTATGGCTACACCTTC. It codes for CASSSGQTYGYTF.

The chain is built from TRBV5-6 and TRBJ2-3, with 8 bases that match TRBD2. Germline CDR1 and CDR2: SGHDT and YYEEEE. The CDR3 is 15 amino acids. Losses at the gene ends were 0 bases for V and 4 bases for J; bases not matched to a gene: 4. CDR3 sequence reads: CASSLAGLEPDTQYF. CDR3 DNA: TGTGCCAGCAGCTTGGCGGGACTAGAACCAGATACGCAGTATTTT.

The gene calls are TRBV20-1 and TRBJ1-1; TRBD1 agrees at 9 bases. The CDR3 runs to 12 residues. Per the germline V gene, CDR1 is DFQATT and CDR2 is SNEGSKA (reference sequence). The junction had 3 bases not matched to a gene; V was cut back by 6 bases and J by 4 bases. This CDR3 reads CSAGQGSTEAFF. DNA of the CDR3: TGCAGTGCCGGACAGGGGAGCACTGAAGCTTTCTTT.

The chain joins TRBV2 to TRBJ1-2, with a tentative D call TRBD1 (6 bases). V was pared by 8 bases and J by 4 bases, with 17 bases between. The CDR3 loop spans 14 amino acids. CDR1 and CDR2 (germline): SNHLY, FYNNEI. The CDR3 DNA is TGTGCCAGCGCGGACCCTACAGGGACCTATGGCTACACCTTC. Translating gives CASADPTGTYGYTF. The full variable domain, its missing parts supplied by reference TRBV2 and TRBJ1-2, is EPEVTQTPSHQVTQMGQEVILRCVPISNHLYFYWYRQILGQKVEFLVSFYNNEISEKSEIFDDQFSVERPDGSNFTLKIRSTKLEDSAMYFCASADPTGTYGYTFGSGTRLTVV.

This chain links TRBV19 with TRBJ2-3; 7 bases are shared with TRBD2. V trimming: 0 bases; J trimming: 0 bases; junction bases outside the gene matches: 6. CDR1 is LNHDA and CDR2 is SQIVND in the germline V gene (reference sequence). CDR3 length: 17 residues. The CDR3 loop reads CASSIDPGGASTDTQYF. CDR3 sequence (DNA): TGTGCCAGTAGTATAGATCCGGGGGGAGCTAGCACAGATACGCAGTATTTT.

The chain couples TRBV19 to TRBJ1-1, with 9 nucleotides matching TRBD1. The CDR3 is 13 amino acids. Looked up from germline, CDR1 is LNHDA and CDR2 is SQIVND (reference sequence). V gave up 7 bases and J gave up 11 bases; unmatched junction bases: 11. Written as DNA, the CDR3 is TGTGCCAGTATCGAAACTCGGACAGGGGAGGCTTTCTTT. It yields the protein CASIETRTGEAFF. The full variable domain, its missing parts supplied by reference TRBV19 and TRBJ1-1, is DGGITQSPKYLFRKEGQNVTLSCEQNLNHDAMYWYRQDPGQGLRLIYYSQIVNDFQKGDIAEGYSVSREKKESFPLTVTSAQKNPTAFYLCASIETRTGEAFFGQGTRLTVV.

The V call is TRBV9, the J call TRBJ2-1, with D perhaps matching TRBD2 (7 bases). Germline CDR1 reads SGDLS; CDR2 reads YYNGEE. The CDR3 loop spans 17 amino acids. Trimming removed 3 bases at V and 2 bases at J, with 18 bases between. CDR3 loop: CASSGEGGTTTYNEQFF. CDR3 bases: TGTGCCAGCAGCGGAGAGGGAGGGACAACTACCTACAATGAGCAGTTCTTC. Looking up the rest from reference TRBV9 and TRBJ2-1 gives the full variable domain: DSGVTQTPKHLITATGQRVTLRCSPRSGDLSVYWYQQSLDQGLQFLIQYYNGEERAKGNILERFSAQQFPDLHSELNLSSLELGDSALYFCASSGEGGTTTYNEQFFGPGTRLTVL.

The chain links TRBV3-1 to TRBJ1-5; D remains unclear. V dropped 0 bases and J dropped 0 bases, with 6 bases sitting between them. CDR1 is LGHDT, CDR2 YNNKEL, per germline (reference sequence). The CDR3 extends over 15 amino acids. The CDR3 DNA is TGTGCCAGCAGCCAAGAAGGGAATAGCAATCAGCCCCAGCATTTT. This encodes CASSQEGNSNQPQHF. The whole variable domain, remainder taken from reference TRBV3-1 and TRBJ1-5, is DTAVSQTPKYLVTQMGNDKSIKCEQNLGHDTMYWYKQDSKKFLKIMFSYNNKELIINETVPNRFSPKSPDKAHLNLHINSLELGDSAVYFCASSQEGNSNQPQHFGDGTRLSIL.

The chain recombines TRBV27 with TRBJ1-2, with D perhaps TRBD1 (6 bases). The V end lost 3 bases, the J end lost 3 bases, and 8 bases lay between the germline ends. From germline, CDR1 is MNHEY and CDR2 SMNVEV (reference sequence). This CDR3 is 13 amino acids long. The CDR3 region is CASSFTGYYGYTF. The CDR3 DNA reads TGTGCCAGCAGTTTCACAGGGTACTATGGCTACACCTTC.

Only one count was recorded for this clonotype. V and J are TRBV3-1 and TRBJ1-1; no reliable D call. CDR3 length: 15 amino acids. Germline CDR1 reads LGHDT; CDR2 reads YNNKEL (reference sequence). The V end lost 4 bases, the J end lost 0 bases, and 12 bases lay between the germline ends. The CDR3 bases are TGTGCCAGCAGCCTTATGGGTACCGTGAACACTGAAGCTTTCTTT. As protein: CASSLMGTVNTEAFF. The variable domain in full, completed from reference TRBV3-1 and TRBJ1-1, reads DTAVSQTPKYLVTQMGNDKSIKCEQNLGHDTMYWYKQDSKKFLKIMFSYNNKELIINETVPNRFSPKSPDKAHLNLHINSLELGDSAVYFCASSLMGTVNTEAFFGQGTRLTVV.

The chain employs TRBV7-6 and TRBJ2-7; TRBD1 matches 8 bases. Trimming removed 5 bases from V and 0 bases from J; junction bases left unmatched: 6. This CDR3 comprises 15 residues. CDR1 and CDR2 (germline): SGHVS, FNYEAQ. Here the CDR3 DNA reads TGTGCCAGCAGCGCCCGGACAGGGTACTCCTACGAGCAGTACTTC. Its translation: CASSARTGYSYEQYF.

The rearrangement joins TRBV5-1 to TRBJ1-4; D unclear. V lost 1 base and J lost 8, with 9 bases in between. The CDR3 is 13 amino acids. Germline CDR1 and CDR2: SGHRS and YFSETQ. CDR3 amino acids: CASSLSDGEKLFF. The CDR3 nucleotides read TGCGCCAGCAGCTTGTCGGATGGGGAAAAACTGTTTTTT.

The J gene is TRBJ1-6, the V gene TRBV3-1; D gene unclear. CDR1 is LGHDT, CDR2 YNNKEL, per germline (reference sequence). CDR3 length equals 12 residues. Trimming cost V 0 bases and J 13 bases, with 7 bases left between them. The chain's CDR3 is CASSQEMGPLHF. The CDR3 nucleotides read TGTGCCAGCAGCCAAGAGATGGGGCCCCTCCACTTT.

The chain uses TRBV20-1 and TRBJ2-7, with D perhaps matching TRBD2 (6 bases). V was clipped by 0 bases and J by 0 bases, with 9 bases between them. Germline-derived CDR1 and CDR2 are DFQATT and SNEGSKA (reference sequence). This CDR3 comprises 14 residues. The CDR3 spells CSAREGGSSYEQYF. The CDR3 DNA reads TGCAGTGCTAGAGAGGGGGGATCCTCCTACGAGCAGTACTTC.

In this sample, this clonotype turned up once. This chain links TRBV20-1 with TRBJ1-2; D remains ambiguous. V was clipped by 1 base and J by 8 bases, with 11 bases between them. The germline V gene encodes CDR1 DFQATT and CDR2 SNEGSKA (reference sequence). This CDR3 region has 12 residues. DNA for the CDR3: TGCAGTGCTAGAGCAGGAGTAAGGGGCTACACCTTC. It translates to CSARAGVRGYTF.

The chain carries TRBV2 and TRBJ1-1, with no clear D. Germline V CDR1 and CDR2: SNHLY, FYNNEI. The CDR3 is 11 amino acids. Trimming took 8 bases from V and 3 from J, leaving 7 bases between them. The CDR3 nucleotides are TGTGCCAGCCGACGAGACACTGAAGCTTTCTTT. This codes for CASRRDTEAFF.

This rearrangement joins TRBV7-2 to TRBJ2-1; the D is unclear. V lost 2 bases, J lost 0 bases, and 14 bases lay in between. The germline V gene has CDR1 SGHTA and CDR2 FQGNSA. This CDR3 spans 17 amino acids. This CDR3 reads CASSLLPSPSSYNEQFF. The CDR3 DNA sequence: TGTGCCAGCAGCTTATTACCCAGCCCCTCCTCCTACAATGAGCAGTTCTTC. The full variable domain, with the rest looked up from reference TRBV7-2 and TRBJ2-1, is GAGVSQSPSNKVTEKGKDVELRCDPISGHTALYWYRQSLGQGLEFLIYFQGNSAPDKSGLPSDRFSAERTGGSVSTLTIQRTQQEDSAVYLCASSLLPSPSSYNEQFFGPGTRLTVL.

On this clonotype: One end of the junction does not line up with germline, which may come from a read error. The chain recombines TRBV3-1 with TRBJ2-5; 7 bases line up with TRBD1. Germline CDR1 is LGHDT and CDR2 is YNNKEL (reference sequence). The CDR3 totals 12 residues. CDR3 in DNA: TGTGCCAGCAGCCGCGGAGAACAGGGGTCGGACTTC. Residues: CASSRGEQGSDF.

The chain employs TRBV6-4 and TRBJ2-1; 11 bases are a match to TRBD2. CDR1 MRHNA and CDR2 SNTAGT come from the germline V gene. The CDR3 spans 15 residues. Trimming removed 3 bases from V and 8 bases from J; junction bases left unmatched: 6. The CDR3 region has the DNA TGTGCCAGCAGTGATGGTAGCGGGGGGGCCTATGAGCAGTTCTTC. Its translation is CASSDGSGGAYEQFF.

The chain is built from TRBV6-1 and TRBJ2-2, with unresolved D. The V end was cut by 5 bases, the J end by 2 bases, with 6 bases between. CDR1 is MNHNS, CDR2 SASEGT, per germline. This CDR3 has 13 amino acids. CDR3 sequence reads: CASSKHNTGELFF. CDR3 sequence (DNA): TGTGCCAGCAGTAAGCACAACACCGGGGAGCTGTTTTTT.

The chain joins TRBV2 to TRBJ1-2; 9 bases are a match to TRBD1. The CDR3 loop spans 15 amino acids. CDR1 and CDR2 from the germline V gene are SNHLY and FYNNEI. V was pared by 6 bases and J by 6 bases, with 11 bases of the junction left unmatched. The CDR3 DNA sequence: TGTGCCAGCAGGGCGATTTGGACAGGGGAAAATGGCTACACCTTC. Its translation is CASRAIWTGENGYTF.